This TCR beta chain appears in the sequencing data of a study of blood T cell repertoires in COVID-19. The wider study: The United States, Italy and Spain provided the acute and convalescent COVID-19 samples. Sources were T cells, B-cell-depleted T cells, or PBMCs; the material itself was cDNA or gDNA.

Germline CDR1 and CDR2: MNHNY and SVGAGI (reference sequence). V was cut by 0 bases and J by 0 bases, with 9 bases left in between. The CDR3 is 15 residues long. Source study methods: Reference gene primer amplification gave estimated nucleated cell counts. Some clones are missing from TCRdb's copy, which holds only in-frame ones; the method was immunoSEQ multiplex PCR. That table furnishes V, J and clone size, whereas the DNA furnished D and trimming. The table shows approximately 230,000 clones, with around 88% occurring only once. The gene calls are TRBV6-6 and TRBJ2-7; D is unresolved. The material sequenced was peripheral blood. This TCR was sampled from a man at least 80 years old with acute or convalescent COVID-19. The CDR3 DNA follows: TGTGCCAGCAGTTACTCGGAGCCGTACTCCTACGAGCAGTACTTC. Translation gives CASSYSEPYSYEQYF.